One sample yielded the 20 T cell receptor beta chains listed below, sequenced in a study of cytomegalovirus exposure and HLA in healthy donors. PCR used 60 Vbeta primers and 13 Jbeta primers. This table comes from immunoSEQ multiplex PCR, and its TCRdb copy is limited to in-frame clones, with some not included. Of about 210,000 clones in the sample, roughly 82% are singletons; the top ten hold 5.5% to 7.5%. The sample consisted of PBMCs. Receptor source: a man in his forties or fifties in good health and CMV-seropositive.

The J gene is TRBJ2-7, the V gene TRBV18, with 10 bases aligning to TRBD2. With V trimmed by 1 base and J by 6 bases, 9 bases remained unmatched. The V gene's germline CDR1 is KGHSH and CDR2 LQKENI. This CDR3 contains 16 residues. In DNA form, the CDR3 reads TGTGCCAGCTCACCACTCCCGCTAGCGGGAGTAGTCGAGCAGTACTTC. It yields the protein CASSPLPLAGVVEQYF. The whole variable domain, filled in from reference TRBV18 and TRBJ2-7, reads NAGVMQNPRHLVRRRGQEARLRCSPMKGHSHVYWYRQLPEEGLKFMVYLQKENIIDESGMPKERFSAEFPKEGPSILRIQQVVRGDSAAYFCASSPLPLAGVVEQYFGPGTRLTVT.

This sequence joins TRBV19 and TRBJ2-7; D perhaps matches TRBD1 (5 bases). V was cut by 2 bases and J by 6 bases, with 11 bases left in between. This CDR3 has 13 amino acids. Looked up from germline, CDR1 is LNHDA and CDR2 is SQIVND (reference sequence). This chain's CDR3 is CASSISQGTEQYV. The CDR3 DNA follows: TGTGCCAGTAGTATATCCCAGGGAACCGAGCAGTACGTC.

This clone was found a few times. The chain recombines TRBV27 with TRBJ2-1; possible D gene TRBD1, 6 bases. The length of the CDR3 is 14 residues. V was trimmed by 5 bases and J by 5 bases, leaving 13 bases between them. Germline lookup yields CDR1 MNHEY and CDR2 SMNVEV (reference sequence). Here the CDR3 DNA reads TGTGCCAGCAGTCCCCGGACAGCCCACAATGAGCAGTTCTTC. This gives the protein CASSPRTAHNEQFF.

The genes are TRBV6-5 and TRBJ1-1; 9 nucleotides agree with TRBD1. The CDR3 has 14 residues. V dropped 8 bases and J dropped 5; count of bases not matched to a gene: 9. The V gene's germline CDR1 is MNHEY and CDR2 SVGAGI. The CDR3 is CASSMGTGSTEAFF. DNA of the CDR3: TGTGCCAGCTCCATGGGGACAGGGAGTACTGAAGCTTTCTTT.

The chain couples TRBV7-2 to TRBJ2-1; weak D call: TRBD1 (6 bases). The germline V and J ends were trimmed by 4 bases and 5 bases, with 15 bases remaining between them. Germline values: CDR1 SGHTA, CDR2 FQGNSA. The CDR3 runs 15 residues. DNA for the CDR3: TGTGCCAGCAGCTCCCAGGACAGTAACCACAATGAGCAGTTCTTC. It codes for CASSSQDSNHNEQFF.

CDR3 DNA: TGTGCCAGTAGTTCCCGACTAGCGACCGGGGAGCTGTTTTTT. It codes for CASSSRLATGELFF. The chain links TRBV19 to TRBJ2-2; TRBD2 agrees at 8 bases. Germline V gene sequence: CDR1 LNHDA, CDR2 SQIVND (reference sequence). The CDR3 runs 14 residues. V lost 5 bases, J lost 5 bases, and 4 bases stayed unmatched.

The chain links TRBV5-1 to TRBJ2-1; a weak D match, TRBD2 (6 bases). Trimming removed 4 bases from V and 7 bases from J, with 9 bases in between. Germline assignment: CDR1 SGHRS and CDR2 YFSETQ. The CDR3 contains 12 residues. The CDR3 DNA sequence: TGCGCCAGCAGCACGGACTATAATGAGCAGTTCTTC. Its protein product is CASSTDYNEQFF.

V is TRBV10-2 and J is TRBJ1-1, with 7 nucleotides matching TRBD1. J was trimmed by 0 bases and V by 6 bases; bases with no gene match: 1. Germline V gene data show CDR1 as WSHSY and CDR2 as SAAADI. CDR3 length: 13 amino acids. CDR3 sequence (DNA): TGCGCCAGCAGGGGACAGATGAACACTGAAGCTTTCTTT. Its protein product is CASRGQMNTEAFF.

This chain uses TRBV2 with TRBJ2-7; perhaps TRBD2 as D (7 bases). Germline V gene sequence: CDR1 SNHLY, CDR2 FYNNEI. The CDR3 totals 15 residues. V was pared by 6 bases and J by 4 bases, with 19 bases between. The CDR3 is CASSEGGIPPYEQYV. The CDR3 DNA reads TGTGCCAGCAGCGAGGGGGGGATTCCCCCTTACGAGCAGTACGTC.

The V gene is TRBV5-1, the J gene TRBJ2-1; 7 positions match TRBD2. With 0 bases clipped from V and 6 bases from J, the junction kept 9 bases outside the gene matches. The CDR3 sequence is 16 residues long. Germline V gives CDR1 SGHRS, CDR2 YFSETQ. The CDR3: CASSLAFWEGPNEQFF. The CDR3 DNA is TGCGCCAGCAGCTTGGCATTTTGGGAGGGCCCCAATGAGCAGTTCTTC.

The chain links TRBV5-4 to TRBJ1-2; D remains ambiguous. The V end lost 4 bases, the J end lost 3 bases, and 10 bases lay between the germline ends. CDR1 is SGHNT, CDR2 YYREEE, per germline (reference sequence). The CDR3 covers 13 residues. In nucleotides, the CDR3 is TGTGCCAGCAGCCCCACCGGGGACTATGGCTACACCTTC. As protein: CASSPTGDYGYTF.

The J gene is TRBJ2-3, the V gene TRBV11-3, with D possibly being TRBD1 (5 bases). Germline CDR1 reads SGHNT; CDR2 reads YENEEA. V lost 5 bases and J 6 bases, leaving 9 bases between the germline ends. The CDR3 extends over 12 amino acids. This chain's CDR3 is CASSQGSDTQYF. The CDR3 DNA sequence: TGTGCCAGCAGCCAGGGCTCGGATACGCAGTATTTT.

The rearrangement links TRBV27 to TRBJ2-1, with unresolved D. This CDR3 comprises 13 residues. Trimming removed 3 bases at V and 3 bases at J, with 6 bases between. The germline gives CDR1 MNHEY, CDR2 SMNVEV (reference sequence). The CDR3 here is CASSFTVYNEQFF. The CDR3 DNA sequence: TGTGCCAGCAGTTTTACAGTCTACAATGAGCAGTTCTTC.

The genes are TRBV18 and TRBJ1-1; possible D gene TRBD1, 6 bases. Germline V gives CDR1 KGHSH, CDR2 LQKENI. CDR3 length: 15 residues. V was clipped by 1 base and J by 0 bases, with 9 bases between them. The CDR3 sequence is CASSPRQDLNTEAFF. The CDR3 DNA follows: TGTGCCAGCTCACCACGACAGGACCTGAACACTGAAGCTTTCTTT.

The gene calls are TRBV27 and TRBJ2-1; 7 bases agree with TRBD2. Germline V CDR1 and CDR2: MNHEY, SMNVEV (reference sequence). This CDR3 spans 13 amino acids. With 10 bases clipped from V and 5 bases from J, the junction kept 8 bases outside the gene matches. The DNA for the CDR3 is TGTGCCACCATTAGCGGGTCGAACAATGAGCAGTTCTTC. Encoded protein: CATISGSNNEQFF.

The CDR3 is CASSYPGTGGQETQYF. As DNA, the CDR3 is TGTGCCAGCAGTTACCCAGGGACAGGGGGCCAAGAGACCCAGTACTTC. The chain couples TRBV6-6 to TRBJ2-5, with TRBD1 matching 11 bases. The V gene end was trimmed by 2 bases and the J gene end by 1 base; junction bases not matched to a gene: 3. The CDR3 has 16 amino acids. Germline lookup yields CDR1 MNHNY and CDR2 SVGAGI (reference sequence).

This rearrangement joins TRBV6-5 to TRBJ1-1, with D maybe TRBD1 (6 bases). Germline V gene data show CDR1 as MNHEY and CDR2 as SVGAGI. This CDR3 contains 15 residues. V lost 0 bases to trimming and J lost 5 bases, with 13 bases between them. The CDR3 DNA sequence: TGTGCCAGCAGTTACTCGAGAAGGGGGTTTACTGAAGCTTTCTTT. Amino acid sequence: CASSYSRRGFTEAFF.

The genes are TRBV4-2 and TRBJ2-1; D possibly corresponds to TRBD2 (6 bases). The CDR3 totals 16 residues. Deletions cut 0 bases from V and 4 bases from J, with 13 bases between. CDR1 LGHNA and CDR2 YNFKEQ come from the germline V gene. The chain's CDR3 is CASSQDSTSPYNEQFF. DNA for the CDR3: TGTGCCAGCAGCCAAGATTCTACTAGCCCGTACAATGAGCAGTTCTTC.

V and J are TRBV5-6 and TRBJ2-7; perhaps TRBD2 as D (6 bases). Trimming left V 5 bases short and J 2 bases short, with 11 bases between. The CDR3 covers 13 residues. The germline CDR1 and CDR2 sequences are SGHDT and YYEEEE. The CDR3 spells CASRGEVAYEQYF. As DNA, the CDR3 is TGTGCCAGCAGGGGGGAGGTAGCCTACGAGCAGTACTTC.

V gene TRBV6-1 combines with J gene TRBJ2-7; 12 bases are a match to TRBD2. The CDR3 covers 17 residues. The V segment lost 0 bases and the J segment 7 bases; nucleotides outside the gene matches: 10. Germline V gives CDR1 MNHNS, CDR2 SASEGT. The CDR3 DNA follows: TGTGCCAGCAGTGAAGCGCGTGAACTAGCGGGAGGTGGAGAGCAGTACGTC. Translating gives CASSEARELAGGGEQYV.